A selection of T cell receptor beta chains follows, all from one sample in a study of post-analysis software for immune sequencing data. Each CDR3 protein is one row after TCRdb ran MiXCR on the PCR reads. The table has about 680,000 distinct CDR3 sequences, approximately 59% seen once; the top ten hold approximately 10%. Sequencing was performed on blood. Source of these receptors: a girl aged 2 to 9 with multiple sclerosis. Each CDR3 is given with its conserved first and last residue. A D gene is named only where the DNA matches it firmly. The size field is filled for only some rows; it gives once, few, many or a size class.

clone size	D gene	J gene	V gene	CDR3 protein	CDR3 DNA
-	-	TRBJ2-7	TRBV20-1	CSAKARISNYEQYF	TGCAGTGCTAAGGCACGGATTTCCAACTACGAGCAGTACTTC
-	TRBD2	TRBJ2-7	TRBV12-3/TRBV12-4	CASSLRRETEQYF	TGTGCCAGCAGTTTAAGGCGGGAGACCGAGCAGTACTTC
-	TRBD1	TRBJ2-5	TRBV4-3	CASSLNPGQQETQYF	TGCGCCAGCAGTCTTAACCCGGGACAGCAAGAGACCCAGTACTTC
-	-	TRBJ2-3	TRBV29-1	CSVDAGSSTDTQYF	TGCAGCGTTGATGCAGGCTCGAGCACAGATACGCAGTATTTT
-	-	TRBJ2-7	TRBV10-3	CAIAPVSASYEQYF	TGTGCCATCGCCCCGGTTTCAGCTTCCTACGAGCAGTACTTC
-	-	TRBJ1-4	TRBV5-5	CASSASDGATEKLFF	TGTGCCAGCAGCGCATCGGACGGGGCGACTGAAAAACTGTTTTTT
-	-	TRBJ2-3	TRBV12-3/TRBV12-4	CASGGSPYTDTQYF	TGTGCCAGCGGCGGGTCGCCCTACACAGATACGCAGTATTTT
-	-	TRBJ1-2	TRBV2	CASSREIRRTPLQVYHGYTF	TGTGCCAGCAGCCGAGAAATACGCCGGACACCGCTCCAGGTTTACCATGGCTACACCTTC
-	-	TRBJ2-7	TRBV20-1	CSAREIGGAATYEQYF	TGCAGTGCTAGAGAGATCGGAGGGGCAGCAACCTACGAGCAGTACTTC
once	TRBD1	TRBJ2-5	TRBV20-1	CSAPSHRGRETQYF	TGCAGTGCTCCCTCCCACAGGGGGCGGGAGACCCAGTACTTC
once	-	TRBJ1-2	TRBV12-3/TRBV12-4	CTSSSGTSGYGYTF	TGTACCAGCAGCTCCGGGACGTCAGGCTATGGCTACACCTTC
-	-	TRBJ2-7	TRBV5-1	CASSLKFDGEQYF	TGCGCCAGCAGCTTAAAATTCGACGGCGAGCAGTACTTC
-	-	TRBJ1-2	TRBV7-2	CASSLQGIGYTF	TGTGCCAGCAGCTTACAAGGGATTGGCTACACCTTC
-	TRBD2	TRBJ2-7	TRBV5-1	CASSPGLAGGPSYEQYF	TGCGCCAGCAGCCCGGGACTAGCGGGGGGCCCCTCCTACGAGCAGTACTTC
-	TRBD2	TRBJ2-7	TRBV10-2	CASSDRASGSREQYF	TGCGCCAGCAGTGATCGGGCTAGCGGGAGTCGCGAGCAGTACTTC
once	TRBD2	TRBJ2-3	TRBV29-1	CSVAGGGVGSTDAQYF	TGCAGCGTTGCGGGAGGGGGTGTAGGTTCGACAGATGCGCAGTATTTT
few	TRBD2	TRBJ2-1	TRBV10-3	CAISETLAGPTYNEQFF	TGTGCCATCAGTGAAACCCTAGCGGGCCCCACCTACAATGAGCAGTTCTTC
-	TRBD1	TRBJ2-3	TRBV7-9	CASSDSGGAVTDTQYF	TGTGCCAGCAGCGATTCAGGGGGCGCAGTTACAGATACGCAGTATTTT
-	TRBD1	TRBJ1-4	TRBV5-1	CASSLAEGTGLNEKLFF	TGCGCCAGCAGCTTGGCCGAGGGGACAGGGCTTAATGAAAAACTGTTTTTT
-	-	TRBJ2-1	TRBV20-1	CSAQYTNEQFF	TGCAGTGCTCAGTACACCAATGAGCAGTTCTTC
few	TRBD2	TRBJ2-5	TRBV5-5	CASSLGLAGSQETQYF	TGTGCCAGCAGCTTGGGACTAGCGGGATCTCAAGAGACCCAGTACTTC
many	-	TRBJ2-1	TRBV2	CASSEGSYNEQFF	TGTGCCAGCAGTGAGGGCAGCTACAATGAGCAGTTCTTC
-	TRBD2	TRBJ2-1	TRBV7-2	CASSTQLAGAYNEQFF	TGTGCCAGCAGCACCCAACTAGCGGGGGCCTACAATGAGCAGTTCTTC
-	TRBD1	TRBJ1-2	TRBV29-1	CSVRGRTYGYTF	TGCAGCGTTAGGGGGCGCACCTATGGCTACACCTTC
-	-	TRBJ2-7	TRBV14	CASSPRGHEQYF	TGTGCCAGCAGCCCCAGGGGCCACGAGCAGTACTTC
-	-	TRBJ1-5	TRBV6-1	CASNSGQPQHF	TGTGCCAGCAATAGTGGTCAGCCCCAGCATTTT
few	-	TRBJ2-5	TRBV29-1	CSVATRALETQYF	TGCAGCGTGGCCACCCGGGCGTTGGAGACCCAGTACTTC
once	-	TRBJ2-5	TRBV20-1	CSAREYQETQYF	TGCAGTGCTAGGGAGTACCAAGAGACCCAGTACTTC
few	TRBD1	TRBJ2-3	TRBV7-9	CASSLRRQGSTDTQYF	TGTGCCAGCAGCTTACGGCGACAGGGGTCCACAGATACGCAGTATTTT
-	-	TRBJ2-7	TRBV12-3/TRBV12-4	CASSAAQGWYEQYF	TGTGCCAGCAGCGCAGCCCAGGGTTGGTACGAGCAGTACTTC
-	-	TRBJ2-7	TRBV7-9	CASTQVGSYEQYF	TGTGCCAGCACCCAAGTGGGGTCCTACGAGCAGTACTTC
-	-	TRBJ1-1	TRBV20-1	CSARDRGALNTEAFF	TGCAGTGCTAGAGATCGGGGGGCCCTGAACACTGAAGCTTTCTTT
-	-	TRBJ2-1	TRBV12-3/TRBV12-4	CASSLGENEQFF	TGTGCCAGCAGTTTAGGTGAAAATGAGCAGTTCTTC
-	TRBD1	TRBJ2-5	TRBV20-1	CSASYRTGSQETQYF	TGCAGTGCTTCCTACCGGACAGGCTCCCAAGAGACCCAGTACTTC
-	-	TRBJ1-1	TRBV7-8	CASSYPTGNTEAFF	TGTGCCAGCAGTTACCCGACTGGGAACACTGAAGCTTTCTTT
-	-	TRBJ1-1	TRBV6-2/TRBV6-3	CASSLGRFRTEAFF	TGTGCCAGCAGTTTGGGGCGATTTCGGACTGAAGCTTTCTTT
-	-	TRBJ1-2	TRBV28	CASSDLWDGYTF	TGTGCCAGTTCAGACCTTTGGGACGGCTACACCTTC
-	TRBD2	TRBJ2-1	TRBV20-1	CSARPSGVSYNEQFF	TGCAGTGCCCGACCTAGCGGGGTCTCCTACAATGAGCAGTTCTTC
-	-	TRBJ2-7	TRBV6-2/TRBV6-3	CASSYSTHYEQYF	TGTGCCAGCAGTTACTCGACACATTACGAGCAGTACTTC
once	-	TRBJ2-2	TRBV7-9	CASSFTNGELFF	TGTGCCAGCAGCTTCACGAACGGGGAGCTGTTTTTT
-	-	TRBJ2-5	TRBV4-2	CASSQAGVETQYF	TGTGCCAGCAGCCAAGCAGGGGTAGAGACCCAGTACTTC
once	-	TRBJ1-5	TRBV3-1	CASSQESSGGDNQPQHF	TGTGCCAGCAGCCAAGAGTCATCGGGAGGGGACAATCAGCCCCAGCATTTT
-	TRBD1	TRBJ1-2	TRBV20-1	CSASPDRAYGYTF	TGCAGTGCTAGCCCGGACAGGGCATATGGCTACACCTTC
-	-	TRBJ2-4	TRBV12-3/TRBV12-4	CASSFSGLENIQYF	TGTGCCAGCAGTTTCTCGGGGTTGGAAAACATTCAGTACTTC
-	-	TRBJ1-1	TRBV7-2	CASSFGQTNTEAFF	TGTGCCAGCAGCTTTGGGCAGACGAACACTGAAGCTTTCTTT
-	TRBD2	TRBJ2-7	TRBV11-2	CASSLRRKTSELQLYEQYF	TGTGCCAGCAGCTTAAGGAGGAAGACTAGCGAACTGCAACTCTACGAGCAGTACTTC
once	-	TRBJ2-3	TRBV10-2	CASRLRGTDTQYF	TGCGCCAGCAGGTTAAGGGGCACAGATACGCAGTATTTT
-	TRBD1	TRBJ1-5	TRBV20-1	CSAQLRTGGNQPQHF	TGCAGTGCCCAGCTAAGGACAGGGGGCAATCAGCCCCAGCATTTT
few	TRBD2	TRBJ2-1	TRBV5-5	CASSPFTSGGAYNEQFF	TGTGCCAGCAGCCCCTTTACTAGCGGGGGGGCCTACAATGAGCAGTTCTTC
-	-	TRBJ2-3	TRBV11-2	CASRRWGTGDTQYF	TGTGCCAGCAGAAGGTGGGGAACGGGTGATACGCAGTATTTT
-	TRBD2	TRBJ2-7	TRBV7-9	CASSPVAGGLLEQYF	TGTGCCAGCAGCCCCGTTGCGGGAGGGCTCCTCGAGCAGTACTTC
-	TRBD1	TRBJ1-1	TRBV7-6	CASSLNPDREAFF	TGTGCCAGCAGCTTAAATCCGGACAGGGAGGCTTTCTTT
-	-	TRBJ1-1	TRBV6-4	CASLDTEAFF	TGTGCCAGTCTGGACACTGAAGCTTTCTTT
-	TRBD2	TRBJ2-3	TRBV4-2	CASSQDESGATDTQYF	TGTGCCAGCAGCCAAGATGAAAGCGGGGCCACAGATACGCAGTATTTT
-	TRBD2	TRBJ2-7	TRBV3-1	CASSPGTSGEQYF	TGTGCCAGCAGCCCCGGAACTAGCGGGGAGCAGTACTTC
few	TRBD2	TRBJ2-7	TRBV29-1	CSVLGGSGSYEQYF	TGCAGCGTCCTAGGGGGTAGCGGGAGCTACGAGCAGTACTTC
-	-	TRBJ2-7	TRBV5-5	CAGSFDWDSYEQYF	TGTGCCGGCAGCTTCGATTGGGACTCCTACGAGCAGTACTTC
-	-	TRBJ2-7	TRBV3-1	CASSQSSDHSYEQYF	TGTGCCAGCAGCCAATCTAGCGACCACTCCTACGAGCAGTACTTC
few	-	TRBJ2-5	TRBV4-1	CASSQAVGLPVGQYF	TGCGCCAGCAGCCAAGCGGTCGGGCTACCAGTCGGGCAGTACTTC
-	-	TRBJ1-2	TRBV6-5	CASSYSGKNNYGYTF	TGTGCCAGCAGTTACTCTGGCAAAAATAACTATGGCTACACCTTC